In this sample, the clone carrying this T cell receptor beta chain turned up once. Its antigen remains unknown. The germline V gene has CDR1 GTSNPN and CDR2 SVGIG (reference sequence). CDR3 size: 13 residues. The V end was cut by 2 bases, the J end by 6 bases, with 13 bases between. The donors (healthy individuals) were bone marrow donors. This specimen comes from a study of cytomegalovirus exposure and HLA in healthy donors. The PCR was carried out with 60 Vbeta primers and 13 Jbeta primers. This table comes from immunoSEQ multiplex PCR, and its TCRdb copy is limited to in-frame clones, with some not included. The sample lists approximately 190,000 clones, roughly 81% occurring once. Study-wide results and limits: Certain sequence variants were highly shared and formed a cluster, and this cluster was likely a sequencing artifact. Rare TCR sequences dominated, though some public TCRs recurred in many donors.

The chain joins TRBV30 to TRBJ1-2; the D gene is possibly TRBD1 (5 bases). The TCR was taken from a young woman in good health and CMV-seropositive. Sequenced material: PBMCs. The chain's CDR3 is CAWSPTRVNGYTF. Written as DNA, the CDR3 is TGTGCCTGGAGTCCCACCAGGGTAAATGGCTACACCTTC.